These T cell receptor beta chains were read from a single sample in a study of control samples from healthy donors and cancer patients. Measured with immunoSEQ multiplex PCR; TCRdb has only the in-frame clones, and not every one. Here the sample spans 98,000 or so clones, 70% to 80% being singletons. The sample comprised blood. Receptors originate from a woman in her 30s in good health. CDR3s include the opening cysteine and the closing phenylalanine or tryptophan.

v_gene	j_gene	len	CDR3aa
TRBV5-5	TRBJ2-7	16	CASSLAGGQGFYEQYF
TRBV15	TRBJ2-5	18	CATSRLDPLPGEKETQYF
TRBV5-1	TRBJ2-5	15	CASSLWRGLQETQYF
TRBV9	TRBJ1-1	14	CASSVEFTNTEAFF
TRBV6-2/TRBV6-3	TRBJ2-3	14	CASSYISGEHTQYF
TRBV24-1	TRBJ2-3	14	CATSETGGTDTQYF
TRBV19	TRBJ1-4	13	CATRDIRFEKLFF
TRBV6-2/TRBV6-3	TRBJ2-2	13	CASSPSHTGELFF
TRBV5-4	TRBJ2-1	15	CASSLGLAAYNEQFF
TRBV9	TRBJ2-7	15	CASSVGTGLSYEQYF
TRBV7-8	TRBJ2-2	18	CASSWGLAGGLGTGELFF
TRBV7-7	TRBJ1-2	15	CASSLVRGGADGYTF
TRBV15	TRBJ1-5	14	CATSTNRGAQPQHF
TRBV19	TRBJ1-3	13	CATPGDRGIKVYF
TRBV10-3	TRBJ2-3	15	CAISPRAGATDTQYF
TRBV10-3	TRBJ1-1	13	CATWGGLNTEAFF
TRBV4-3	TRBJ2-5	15	CASSQGLEWLETQYF
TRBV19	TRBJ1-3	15	CASKHIGVSGNTIYF
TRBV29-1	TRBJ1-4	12	CSVTGQTEKLFF
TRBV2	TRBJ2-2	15	CASSEALGTTGELFF
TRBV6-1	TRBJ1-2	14	CASSEAGTRYGYTF
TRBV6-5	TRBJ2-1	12	CASRGQYNEQFF
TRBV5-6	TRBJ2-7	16	CASSILSGGMNYEQYF
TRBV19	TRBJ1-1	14	CASSMRGLYTEAFF
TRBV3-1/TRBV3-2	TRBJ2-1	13	CASSLGQGRVPFF
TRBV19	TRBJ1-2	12	CASSIDSYGYTF
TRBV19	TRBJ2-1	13	CASKLAGYNEQFF
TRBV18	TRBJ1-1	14	CASSPQGQGTEAFF
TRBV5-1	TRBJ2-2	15	CASSLEGGHTGELFF